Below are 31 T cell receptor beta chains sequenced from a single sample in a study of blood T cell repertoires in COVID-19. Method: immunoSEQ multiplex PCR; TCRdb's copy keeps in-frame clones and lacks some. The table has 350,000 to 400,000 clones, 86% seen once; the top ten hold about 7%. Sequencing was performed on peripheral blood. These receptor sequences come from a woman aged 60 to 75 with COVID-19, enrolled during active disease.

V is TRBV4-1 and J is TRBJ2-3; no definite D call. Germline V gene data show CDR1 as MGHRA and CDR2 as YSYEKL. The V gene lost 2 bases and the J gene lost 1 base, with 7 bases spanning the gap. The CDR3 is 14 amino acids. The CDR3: CASSQPQRTDTQYF. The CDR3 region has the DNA TGCGCCAGCAGCCAACCACAGCGCACAGATACGCAGTATTTT.

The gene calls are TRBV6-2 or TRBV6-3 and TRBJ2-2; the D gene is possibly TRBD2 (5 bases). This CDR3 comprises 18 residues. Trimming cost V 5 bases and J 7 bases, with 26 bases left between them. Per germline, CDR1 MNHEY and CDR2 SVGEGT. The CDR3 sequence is CASSAPFRLALTGGELFF. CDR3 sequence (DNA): TGTGCCAGCAGTGCACCCTTCCGCCTAGCCCTAACCGGCGGGGAGCTGTTTTTT.

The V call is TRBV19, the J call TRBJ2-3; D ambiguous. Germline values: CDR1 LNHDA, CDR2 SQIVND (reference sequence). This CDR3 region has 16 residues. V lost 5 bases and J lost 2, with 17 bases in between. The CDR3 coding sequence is TGTGCCAGTAGTGCCCGGTGGGCCAACCTCACAGATACGCAGTATTTT. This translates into CASSARWANLTDTQYF.

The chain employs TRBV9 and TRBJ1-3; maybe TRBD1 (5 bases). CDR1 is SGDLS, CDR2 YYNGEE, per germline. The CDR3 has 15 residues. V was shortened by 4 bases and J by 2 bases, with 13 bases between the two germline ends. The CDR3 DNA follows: TGTGCCAGCAGCTCCTCCGGGGGGGCTGGAAACACCATATATTTT. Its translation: CASSSSGGAGNTIYF.

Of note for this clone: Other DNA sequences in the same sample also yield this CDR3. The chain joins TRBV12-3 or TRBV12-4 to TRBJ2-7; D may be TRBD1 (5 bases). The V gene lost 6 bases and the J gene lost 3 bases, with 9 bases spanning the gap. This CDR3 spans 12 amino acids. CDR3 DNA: TGTGCCAGCAGCCGTGACAGCTACGAGCAGTACTTC. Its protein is CASSRDSYEQYF.

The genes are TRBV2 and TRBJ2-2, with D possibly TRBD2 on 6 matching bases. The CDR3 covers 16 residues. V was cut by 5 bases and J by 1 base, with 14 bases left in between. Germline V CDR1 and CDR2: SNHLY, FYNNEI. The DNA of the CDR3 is TGTGCCAGCAGTCCTACGGGGGTACTGAACACCGGGGAGCTGTTTTTT. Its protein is CASSPTGVLNTGELFF.

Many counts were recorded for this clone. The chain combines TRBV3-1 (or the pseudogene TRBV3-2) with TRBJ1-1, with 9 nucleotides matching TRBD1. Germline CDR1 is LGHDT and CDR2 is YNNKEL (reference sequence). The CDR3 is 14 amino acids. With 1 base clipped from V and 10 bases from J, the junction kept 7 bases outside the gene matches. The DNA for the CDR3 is TGTGCCAGCAGCCAAGGTGGGGGACAGGGTAGAGCTTTCTTT. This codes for CASSQGGGQGRAFF.

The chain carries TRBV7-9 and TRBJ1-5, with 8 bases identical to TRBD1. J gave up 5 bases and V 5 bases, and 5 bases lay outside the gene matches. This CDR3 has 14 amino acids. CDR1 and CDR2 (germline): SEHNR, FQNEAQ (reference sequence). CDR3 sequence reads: CASSEGQGYQPQHF. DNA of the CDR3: TGTGCCAGCAGCGAAGGACAGGGTTATCAGCCCCAGCATTTT.

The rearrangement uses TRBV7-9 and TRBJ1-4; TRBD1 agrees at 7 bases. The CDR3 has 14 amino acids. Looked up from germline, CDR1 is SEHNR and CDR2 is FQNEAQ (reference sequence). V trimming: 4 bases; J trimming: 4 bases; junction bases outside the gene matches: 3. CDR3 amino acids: CASSSGQSNEKLFF. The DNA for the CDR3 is TGTGCCAGCAGCTCGGGACAGAGTAATGAAAAACTGTTTTTT.

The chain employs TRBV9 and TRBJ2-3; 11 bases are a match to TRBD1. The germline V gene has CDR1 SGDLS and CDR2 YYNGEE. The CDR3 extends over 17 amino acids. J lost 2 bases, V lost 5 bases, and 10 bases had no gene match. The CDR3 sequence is CASSRTGGSITTDTQYF. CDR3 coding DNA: TGTGCCAGCAGTAGGACAGGGGGCTCAATTACCACAGATACGCAGTATTTT.

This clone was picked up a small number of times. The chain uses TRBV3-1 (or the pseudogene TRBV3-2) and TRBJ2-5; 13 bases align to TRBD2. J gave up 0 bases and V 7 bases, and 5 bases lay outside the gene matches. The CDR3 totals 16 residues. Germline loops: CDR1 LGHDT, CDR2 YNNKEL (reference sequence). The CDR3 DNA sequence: TGTGCCAGCAACCCAGGGACTAGCGGGGACCAAGAGACCCAGTACTTC. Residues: CASNPGTSGDQETQYF.

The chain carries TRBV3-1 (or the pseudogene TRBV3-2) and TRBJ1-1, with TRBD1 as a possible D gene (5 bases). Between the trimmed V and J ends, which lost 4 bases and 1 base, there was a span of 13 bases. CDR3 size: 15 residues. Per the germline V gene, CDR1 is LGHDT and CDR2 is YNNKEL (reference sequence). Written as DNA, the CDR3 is TGTGCCAGCAGCCCGGACATCGGTCAGAACACTGAAGCTTTCTTT. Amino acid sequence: CASSPDIGQNTEAFF.

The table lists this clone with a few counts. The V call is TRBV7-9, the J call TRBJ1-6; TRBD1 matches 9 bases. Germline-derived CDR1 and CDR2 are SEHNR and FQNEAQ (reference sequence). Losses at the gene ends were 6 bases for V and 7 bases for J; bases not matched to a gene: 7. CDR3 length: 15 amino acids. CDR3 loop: CASRQGQGLNSPLHF. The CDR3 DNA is TGTGCCAGCAGACAAGGACAGGGGTTAAATTCACCCCTCCACTTT.

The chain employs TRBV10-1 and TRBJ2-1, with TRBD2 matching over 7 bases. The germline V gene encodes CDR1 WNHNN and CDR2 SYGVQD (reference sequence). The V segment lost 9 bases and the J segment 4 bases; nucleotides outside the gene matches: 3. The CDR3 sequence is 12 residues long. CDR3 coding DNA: TGCGCCAGGGCCGGGGGGTACAATGAGCAGTTCTTC. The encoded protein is CARAGGYNEQFF.

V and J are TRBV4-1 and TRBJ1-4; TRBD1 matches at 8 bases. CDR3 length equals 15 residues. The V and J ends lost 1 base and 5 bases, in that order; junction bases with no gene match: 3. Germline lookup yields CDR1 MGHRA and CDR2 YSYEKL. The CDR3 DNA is TGCGCCAGCAGCCAAGCTTACAGGGGGAATGAAAAACTGTTTTTT. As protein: CASSQAYRGNEKLFF.

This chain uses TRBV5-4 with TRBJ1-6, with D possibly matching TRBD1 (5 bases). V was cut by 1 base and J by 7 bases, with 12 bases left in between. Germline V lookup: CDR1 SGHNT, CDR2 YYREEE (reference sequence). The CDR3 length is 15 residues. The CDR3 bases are TGTGCCAGCAGCTTGTATGGGGCGAGCAATTCACCCCTCCACTTT. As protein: CASSLYGASNSPLHF. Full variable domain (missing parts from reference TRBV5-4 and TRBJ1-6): ETGVTQSPTHLIKTRGQQVTLRCSSQSGHNTVSWYQQALGQGPQFIFQYYREEENGRGNFPPRFSGLQFPNYSSELNVNALELDDSALYLCASSLYGASNSPLHFGNGTRLTVT.

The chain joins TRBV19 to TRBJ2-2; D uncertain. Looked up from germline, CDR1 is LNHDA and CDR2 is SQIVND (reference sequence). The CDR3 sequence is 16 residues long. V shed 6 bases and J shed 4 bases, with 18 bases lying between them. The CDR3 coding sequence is TGTGCCAGTAGGCCCTTGGTGACTCCGGGCACCGGGGAGCTGTTTTTT. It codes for CASRPLVTPGTGELFF.

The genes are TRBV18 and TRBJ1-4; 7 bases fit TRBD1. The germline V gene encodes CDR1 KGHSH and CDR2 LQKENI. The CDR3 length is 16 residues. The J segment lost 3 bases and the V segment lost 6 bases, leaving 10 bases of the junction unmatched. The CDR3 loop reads CASSVQSGTANEKLFF. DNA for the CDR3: TGTGCCAGCTCGGTTCAATCCGGGACAGCTAATGAAAAACTGTTTTTT.

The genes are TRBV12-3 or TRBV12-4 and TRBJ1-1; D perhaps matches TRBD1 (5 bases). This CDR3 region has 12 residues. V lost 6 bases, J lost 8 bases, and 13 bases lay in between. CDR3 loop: CASSPSGGEAFF. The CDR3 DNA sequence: TGTGCCAGCAGCCCGTCCGGGGGAGAAGCTTTCTTT.

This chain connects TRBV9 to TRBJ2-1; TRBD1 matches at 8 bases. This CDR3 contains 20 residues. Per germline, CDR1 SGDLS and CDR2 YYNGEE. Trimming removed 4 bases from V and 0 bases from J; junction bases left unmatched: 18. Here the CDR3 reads CASSKAFRDRLPSSYNEQFF. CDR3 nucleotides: TGTGCCAGCAGCAAGGCCTTCCGGGACAGGCTCCCCAGCTCCTACAATGAGCAGTTCTTC.

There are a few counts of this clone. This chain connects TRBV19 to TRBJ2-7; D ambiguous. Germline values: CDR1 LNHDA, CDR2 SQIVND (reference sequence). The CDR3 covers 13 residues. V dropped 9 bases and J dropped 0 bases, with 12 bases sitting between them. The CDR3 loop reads CASARDISYEQYF. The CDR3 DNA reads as TGTGCCAGCGCAAGAGACATCTCCTACGAGCAGTACTTC.

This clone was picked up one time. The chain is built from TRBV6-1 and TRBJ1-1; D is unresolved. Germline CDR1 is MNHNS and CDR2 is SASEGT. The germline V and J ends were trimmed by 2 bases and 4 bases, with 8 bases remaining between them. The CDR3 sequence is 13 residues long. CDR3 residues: CASSEQAGTEAFF. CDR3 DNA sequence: TGTGCCAGCAGTGAACAGGCTGGCACTGAAGCTTTCTTT.

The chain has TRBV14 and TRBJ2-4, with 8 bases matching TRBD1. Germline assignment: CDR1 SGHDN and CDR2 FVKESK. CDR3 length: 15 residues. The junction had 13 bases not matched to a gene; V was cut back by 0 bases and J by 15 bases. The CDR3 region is CASSQERARQGIMYF. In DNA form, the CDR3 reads TGTGCCAGCAGCCAAGAACGGGCAAGACAGGGGATCATGTACTTC.

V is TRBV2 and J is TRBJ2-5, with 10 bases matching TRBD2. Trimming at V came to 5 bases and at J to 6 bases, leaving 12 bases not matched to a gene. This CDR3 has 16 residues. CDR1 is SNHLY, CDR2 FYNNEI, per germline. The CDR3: CASSLSFSGGEKTQYF. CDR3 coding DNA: TGTGCCAGCAGTCTTTCCTTCAGCGGGGGGGAGAAGACCCAGTACTTC.

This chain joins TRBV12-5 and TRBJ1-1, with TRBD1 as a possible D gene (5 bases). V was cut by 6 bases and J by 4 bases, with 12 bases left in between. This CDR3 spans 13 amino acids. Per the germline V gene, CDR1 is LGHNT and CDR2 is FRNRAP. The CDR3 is CASGQEGPTEAFF. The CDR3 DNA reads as TGTGCTAGTGGACAGGAGGGACCCACTGAAGCTTTCTTT. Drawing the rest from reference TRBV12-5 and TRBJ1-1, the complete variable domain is DARVTQTPRHKVTEMGQEVTMRCQPILGHNTVFWYRQTMMQGLELLAYFRNRAPLDDSGMPKDRFSAEMPDATLATLKIQPSEPRDSAVYFCASGQEGPTEAFFGQGTRLTVV.

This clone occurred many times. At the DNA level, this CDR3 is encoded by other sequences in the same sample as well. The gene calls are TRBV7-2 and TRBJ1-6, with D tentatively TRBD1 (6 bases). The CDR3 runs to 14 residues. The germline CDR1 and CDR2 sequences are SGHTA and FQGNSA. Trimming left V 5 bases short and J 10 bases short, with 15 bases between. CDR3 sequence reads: CASSLLQGSSPLHF. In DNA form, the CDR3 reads TGTGCCAGCAGCCTCTTACAGGGTTCCTCACCCCTCCACTTT. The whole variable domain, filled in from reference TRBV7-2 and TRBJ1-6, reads GAGVSQSPSNKVTEKGKDVELRCDPISGHTALYWYRQSLGQGLEFLIYFQGNSAPDKSGLPSDRFSAERTGGSVSTLTIQRTQQEDSAVYLCASSLLQGSSPLHFGNGTRLTVT.

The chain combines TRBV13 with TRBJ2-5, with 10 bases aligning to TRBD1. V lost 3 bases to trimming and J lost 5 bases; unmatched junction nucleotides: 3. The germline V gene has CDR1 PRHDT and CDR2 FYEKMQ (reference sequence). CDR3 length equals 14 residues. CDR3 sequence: CASSFGTGVETQYF. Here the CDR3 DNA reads TGTGCCAGCAGCTTCGGGACAGGGGTCGAGACCCAGTACTTC.

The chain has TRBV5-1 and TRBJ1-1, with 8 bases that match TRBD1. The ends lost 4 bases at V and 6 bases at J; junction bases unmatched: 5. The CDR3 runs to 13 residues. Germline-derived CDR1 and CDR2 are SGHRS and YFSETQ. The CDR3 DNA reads TGCGCCAGCAGCGATTTACAGGGGGCTGAAGCTTTCTTT. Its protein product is CASSDLQGAEAFF.

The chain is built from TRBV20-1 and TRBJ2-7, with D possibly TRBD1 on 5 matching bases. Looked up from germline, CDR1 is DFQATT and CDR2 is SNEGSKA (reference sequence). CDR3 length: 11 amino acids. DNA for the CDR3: TGCAGTGCTCCCGACGACCAGGGCCTCTTAGTC. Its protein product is CSAPDDQGLLV.

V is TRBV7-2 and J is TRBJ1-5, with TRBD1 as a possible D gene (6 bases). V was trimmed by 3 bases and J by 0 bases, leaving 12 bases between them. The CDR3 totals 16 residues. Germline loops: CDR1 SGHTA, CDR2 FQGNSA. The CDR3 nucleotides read TGTGCCAGCAGCTTTGGGGGCAGGTATAGCAATCAGCCCCAGCATTTT. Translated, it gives CASSFGGRYSNQPQHF.

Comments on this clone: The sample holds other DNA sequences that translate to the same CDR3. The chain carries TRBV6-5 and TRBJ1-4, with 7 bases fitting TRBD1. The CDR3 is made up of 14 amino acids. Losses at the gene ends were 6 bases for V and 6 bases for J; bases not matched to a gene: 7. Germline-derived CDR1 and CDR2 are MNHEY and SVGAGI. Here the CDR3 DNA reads TGTGCCAGCAGCCTAGGGGGCGCAGATGAAAAACTGTTTTTT. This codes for CASSLGGADEKLFF.